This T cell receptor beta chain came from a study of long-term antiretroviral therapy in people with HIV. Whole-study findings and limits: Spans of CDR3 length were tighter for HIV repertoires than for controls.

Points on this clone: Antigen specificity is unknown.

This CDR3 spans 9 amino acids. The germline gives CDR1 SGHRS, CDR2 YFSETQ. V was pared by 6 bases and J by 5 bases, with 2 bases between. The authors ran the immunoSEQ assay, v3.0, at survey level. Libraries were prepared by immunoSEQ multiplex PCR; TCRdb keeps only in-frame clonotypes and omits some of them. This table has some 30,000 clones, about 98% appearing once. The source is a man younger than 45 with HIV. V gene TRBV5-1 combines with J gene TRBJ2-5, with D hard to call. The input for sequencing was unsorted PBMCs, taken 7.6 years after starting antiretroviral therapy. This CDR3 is CASKETQYF. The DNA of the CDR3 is TGCGCCAGCAAGGAGACCCAGTACTTC.